This entry features one T cell receptor (beta chain) sequence. As yet, its antigen is unknown. These data come from a study of T cell responses to AZD1222 COVID-19 vaccine. Study context: Second-dose schedules of about 4 or about 12 weeks were combined. Study results and limitations: Repertoire sampling happened only post peak T cell response. Just five to seven people given AZD1222 tested seropositive at baseline.

Clones were sequenced by immunoSEQ multiplex PCR, and TCRdb holds only the in-frame ones, with some missing. The data show roughly 180,000 clones, about nine tenths seen once. Germline CDR1 is LNHDA and CDR2 is SQIVND (reference sequence). The germline V and J ends were trimmed by 4 bases and 8 bases, with 12 bases remaining between them. This CDR3 region has 13 residues. The material was peripheral blood, obtained on day 0 of AZD1222 vaccination. V is TRBV19 and J is TRBJ2-1, with TRBD1 as a possible D gene (5 bases). The receptor was derived from an adult in good health. CDR3 in amino acids: CASSRHRWDEQFF. The DNA for the CDR3 is TGTGCCAGTAGTAGGCACAGGTGGGATGAGCAGTTCTTC.